These 11 T cell receptor beta chains were all obtained from the same sample, sequenced in a study of Ad26.COV2.S vaccination and SARS-CoV-2 variants. Only in-frame clones appear in the TCRdb table, and some are missing; sequencing was by immunoSEQ multiplex PCR. The profile shows about 680,000 clones, 89% of them singletons. Treatment specified: about 20 received Ad26.COV2.S at low or high dose, single or two shots; about 5 received placebo; per-sample allocation not given. Following the first vaccine or placebo injection, samples were taken on day 63. The sample was peripheral blood, taken in a trial of Ad26.COV2.S vaccine versus placebo. These receptors originate from a person between 18 and 60 years old who received the Ad26.COV2.S COVID-19 vaccine or a placebo.

This clone appeared once. The chain combines TRBV30 with TRBJ2-5, with a possible D match to TRBD2 (6 bases). Per the germline V gene, CDR1 is GTSNPN and CDR2 is SVGIG (reference sequence). The V and J ends lost 5 bases and 2 bases respectively, with 24 bases between them. The CDR3 sequence is 17 residues long. Here the CDR3 reads CAWGHPGGAPGQETQYF. CDR3 sequence (DNA): TGTGCCTGGGGCCACCCGGGCGGGGCCCCGGGGCAAGAGACCCAGTACTTC.

The J gene is TRBJ2-7, the V gene TRBV7-2; 11 bases agree with TRBD2. Germline V CDR1 and CDR2: SGHTA, FQGNSA. V dropped 5 bases and J dropped 6; count of bases not matched to a gene: 3. The CDR3 spans 13 residues. The CDR3 protein is CASSPGLAGEQYF. The CDR3, as DNA: TGTGCCAGCAGCCCCGGACTAGCGGGCGAGCAGTACTTC.

The chain joins TRBV5-1 to TRBJ1-5; D may be TRBD1 (5 bases). The CDR3 is 15 amino acids. Germline loops: CDR1 SGHRS, CDR2 YFSETQ. V dropped 0 bases and J dropped 5 bases, with 12 bases sitting between them. The CDR3 region is CASSLGQGGHQPQHF. CDR3 nucleotides: TGCGCCAGCAGCTTGGGGCAGGGAGGACATCAGCCCCAGCATTTT.

The chain employs TRBV7-2 and TRBJ2-2, with D maybe TRBD2 (6 bases). Germline V gene data show CDR1 as SGHTA and CDR2 as FQGNSA. The CDR3 spans 14 residues. Trimming cost V 6 bases and J 6 bases, with 14 bases left between them. DNA for the CDR3: TGTGCCAGCAGACGGGACTCCTCGGCCGGGGAGCTGTTTTTT. Protein sequence: CASRRDSSAGELFF.

V usage is TRBV27 and J usage is TRBJ2-1; D gene uncertain. This CDR3 is built from 14 residues. V was pared by 2 bases and J by 7 bases, with 12 bases between. Germline values: CDR1 MNHEY, CDR2 SMNVEV (reference sequence). CDR3 nucleotide sequence: TGTGCCAGCAGTTTAAAATTTCTTATGAATGAGCAGTTCTTC. Amino acids: CASSLKFLMNEQFF.

There are a few counts of this clone. The rearrangement links TRBV5-1 to TRBJ2-7, with D possibly matching TRBD1 (6 bases). V dropped 5 bases and J dropped 0 bases, with 12 bases sitting between them. Germline CDR1 reads SGHRS; CDR2 reads YFSETQ. This CDR3 is 14 amino acids long. CDR3 sequence reads: CASRGRGDSYEQYF. The CDR3 DNA is TGCGCCAGCAGGGGCAGGGGTGACTCCTACGAGCAGTACTTC.

The rearrangement joins TRBV3-1 (or the pseudogene TRBV3-2) to TRBJ1-5; TRBD1 matches at 7 bases. Germline assignment: CDR1 LGHDT and CDR2 YNNKEL (reference sequence). This CDR3 is built from 17 residues. V shed 1 base and J 7 bases; nucleotides not matched to a gene: 13. For the CDR3, the DNA is TGTGCCAGCAGCCAAGGCGCCCCGACAGGGACGGGACAGCCCCAGCATTTT. Amino acids: CASSQGAPTGTGQPQHF.

This chain links TRBV6-6 with TRBJ2-5; D unresolved. Germline loops: CDR1 MNHNY, CDR2 SVGAGI (reference sequence). The length of the CDR3 is 15 residues. The V end lost 2 bases, the J end lost 5 bases, and 15 bases lay between the germline ends. CDR3 residues: CASSYHDVLGETQYF. The CDR3 nucleotides read TGTGCCAGCAGTTACCACGACGTTCTGGGGGAGACCCAGTACTTC.

This chain joins TRBV5-5 and TRBJ1-5; D uncertain. Trimming removed 1 base at V and 4 bases at J, with 3 bases between. Per germline, CDR1 SGHKS and CDR2 YYEKEE (reference sequence). There are 12 residues in the CDR3. CDR3 protein: CASSLLNQPQHF. CDR3 nucleotides: TGTGCCAGCAGCTTGCTGAATCAGCCCCAGCATTTT.

The J gene is TRBJ2-2, the V gene TRBV7-9; a possible D gene is TRBD2 (6 bases). Per germline, CDR1 SEHNR and CDR2 FQNEAQ (reference sequence). This CDR3 comprises 14 residues. The V end was cut by 7 bases, the J end by 4 bases, with 13 bases between. CDR3 sequence (DNA): TGTGCCAGCATTGCGGGGCCTACCACCGGGGAGCTGTTTTTT. It specifies CASIAGPTTGELFF.

This chain uses TRBV3-1 (or the pseudogene TRBV3-2) with TRBJ1-1, with D perhaps TRBD1 (5 bases). CDR3 length: 14 residues. From germline, CDR1 is LGHDT and CDR2 YNNKEL (reference sequence). The V end lost 4 bases, the J end lost 4 bases, and 13 bases lay between the germline ends. The CDR3 reads CASSPGGGITEAFF. In DNA, the CDR3 is TGTGCCAGCAGCCCGGGGGGAGGGATCACTGAAGCTTTCTTT.